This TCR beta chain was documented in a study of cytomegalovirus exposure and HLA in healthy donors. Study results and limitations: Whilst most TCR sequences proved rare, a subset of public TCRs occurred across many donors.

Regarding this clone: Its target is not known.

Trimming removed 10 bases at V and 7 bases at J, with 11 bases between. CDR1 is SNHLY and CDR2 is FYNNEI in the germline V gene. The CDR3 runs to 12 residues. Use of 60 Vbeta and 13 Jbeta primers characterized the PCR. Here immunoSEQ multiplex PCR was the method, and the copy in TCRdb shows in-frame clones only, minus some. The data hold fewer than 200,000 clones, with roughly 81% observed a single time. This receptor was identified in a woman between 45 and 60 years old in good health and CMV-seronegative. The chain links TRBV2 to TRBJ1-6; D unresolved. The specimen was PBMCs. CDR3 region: CATGRVNSPLHF. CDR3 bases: TGTGCCACCGGGAGGGTGAATTCACCCCTCCACTTT.